Presented here are 8 T cell receptor beta chains from one specimen sequenced in a study of cytomegalovirus exposure and HLA in healthy donors. Sequencing used immunoSEQ multiplex PCR; TCRdb keeps in-frame clones, though not all of them. The repertoire holds around 180,000 clones, with more than 70% as singletons. Material for sequencing was PBMCs. Source of these receptors: a woman younger than 35 in good health and CMV-seronegative.

The chain carries TRBV11-2 and TRBJ2-5; D call uncertain. Germline lookup yields CDR1 SGHAT and CDR2 FQNNGV. The germline V and J ends were trimmed by 4 bases and 2 bases, with 14 bases remaining between them. The CDR3 is 15 amino acids. CDR3 sequence (DNA): TGTGCCAGCAGCTACCCCCCCCGGAGACAAGAGACCCAGTACTTC. This encodes CASSYPPRRQETQYF.

The chain joins TRBV9 to TRBJ1-2; D is ambiguous. V was cut by 0 bases and J by 7 bases, with 16 bases left in between. CDR1 is SGDLS and CDR2 is YYNGEE in the germline V gene. The CDR3 runs to 15 residues. DNA for the CDR3: TGTGCCAGCAGCGTAGGGGTCGAGGGTTGGCTTGGCTACACCTTC. Protein sequence: CASSVGVEGWLGYTF.

This clone was seen more than once but under ten times. The chain employs TRBV9 and TRBJ2-7, with TRBD2 identical over 9 bases. V lost 3 bases to trimming and J lost 4 bases; unmatched junction nucleotides: 11. The CDR3 spans 16 residues. In germline, CDR1 is SGDLS, CDR2 YYNGEE. The CDR3 here is CASSAGPLAGRYEQYF. The CDR3 nucleotides are TGTGCCAGCAGCGCCGGTCCGCTAGCGGGGAGGTACGAGCAGTACTTC.

In its sample, this clone was seen many times. V gene TRBV29-1 combines with J gene TRBJ1-5; D might be TRBD1 (5 bases). The ends were cut back, 8 bases at V and 5 bases at J, with 19 bases in the middle. Germline CDR1 and CDR2: SQVTM and ANQGSEA. This CDR3 region has 14 residues. The CDR3 DNA reads as TGCAGCCAGACAGAGACACGGAGCCATCAGCCCCAGCATTTT. Translation: CSQTETRSHQPQHF.

The chain joins TRBV7-9 to TRBJ2-7, with 10 bases matching TRBD2. The CDR3 consists of 16 residues. CDR1 and CDR2 from the germline V gene are SEHNR and FQNEAQ (reference sequence). V shed 5 bases and J 2 bases; nucleotides not matched to a gene: 9. The CDR3 spells CASSQPGLAAAYEQYF. CDR3 nucleotides: TGTGCCAGCAGCCAACCAGGACTAGCGGCCGCCTACGAGCAGTACTTC.

This clone showed up just a few times. V is TRBV2 and J is TRBJ2-7, with D hard to call. The CDR3 length is 13 residues. CDR1 and CDR2 (germline): SNHLY, FYNNEI. The V and J ends lost 9 bases and 0 bases respectively, with 12 bases between them. CDR3 nucleotides: TGTGCCAGTTGGCTGGAGAGCTCCTACGAGCAGTACTTC. Its protein is CASWLESSYEQYF.

The genes are TRBV6-5 and TRBJ2-1; TRBD2 matches at 10 bases. The CDR3 totals 15 residues. V gave up 2 bases and J gave up 4 bases; unmatched junction bases: 2. Germline V gene lookup returns CDR1 MNHEY and CDR2 SVGAGI. The CDR3 DNA follows: TGTGCCAGCAGTTACGGACTAGCGGATTACAATGAGCAGTTCTTC. The encoded protein is CASSYGLADYNEQFF.

This chain connects TRBV19 to TRBJ2-7, with 8 bases aligning to TRBD2. V lost 4 bases, J lost 0 bases, and 5 bases stayed unmatched. Germline V lookup: CDR1 LNHDA, CDR2 SQIVND (reference sequence). The CDR3 consists of 15 residues. The CDR3 here is CASSSGGLSSYEQYF. CDR3 DNA: TGTGCCAGTAGTAGCGGGGGGCTGAGCTCCTACGAGCAGTACTTC.